This TCR beta chain was captured in a study of cytomegalovirus exposure and HLA in healthy donors. Study-wide context: An earlier analysis found 100 million or so unique TCR beta sequences from approximately 170 million T cells. Findings of the study overall: Cytomegalovirus status was reportedly diagnosed by the classifier with high specificity and sensitivity. Listed as cytomegalovirus-associated were over 150 TCR beta chains.

On this clone: Antigen specificity is unknown.

The junction had 3 bases not matched to a gene; V was cut back by 2 bases and J by 4 bases. Germline assignment: CDR1 PRHDT and CDR2 FYEKMQ (reference sequence). The CDR3 extends over 14 amino acids. The PCR made use of 60 Vbeta and 13 Jbeta primers. Generated by immunoSEQ multiplex PCR, the TCRdb table keeps only in-frame clones and is missing some. The data contain 95,000 to 120,000 clones, around 77% of them singletons. Sequenced input: PBMCs. The chain couples TRBV13 to TRBJ1-1, with 8 bases identical to TRBD1. This TCR was sampled from a young woman in good health and CMV-seropositive. The CDR3 is CASSLPTGGTEAFF. In DNA form, the CDR3 reads TGTGCCAGCAGCTTACCTACAGGGGGCACTGAAGCTTTCTTT.